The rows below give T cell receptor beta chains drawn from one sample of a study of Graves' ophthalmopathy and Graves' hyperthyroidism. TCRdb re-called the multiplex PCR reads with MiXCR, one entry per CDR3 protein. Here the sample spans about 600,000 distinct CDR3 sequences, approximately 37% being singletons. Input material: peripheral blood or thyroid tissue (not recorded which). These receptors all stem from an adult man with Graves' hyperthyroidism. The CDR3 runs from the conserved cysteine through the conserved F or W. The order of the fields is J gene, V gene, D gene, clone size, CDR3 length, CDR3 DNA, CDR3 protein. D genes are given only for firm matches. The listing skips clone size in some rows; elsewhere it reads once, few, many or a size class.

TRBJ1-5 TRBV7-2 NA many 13 TGTGCCAGCAGCCAAGAGGATCATCAGCCCCAGCATTTT CASSQEDHQPQHF
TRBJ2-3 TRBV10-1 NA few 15 TGCGCCAGCAGTGAGTGGGGGGCTACCACAGATACGCAGTATTTT CASSEWGATTDTQYF
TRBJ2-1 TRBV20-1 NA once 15 TGCAGTGCTAGACAGCGGTTCTCGGTCCACAATGAGCAGTTCTTC CSARQRFSVHNEQFF
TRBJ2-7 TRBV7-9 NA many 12 TGTGCCATCCGAGGACAGTTCTACGAGCAGTACTTC CAIRGQFYEQYF
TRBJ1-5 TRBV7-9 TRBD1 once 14 TGTGCCAGCAGCTTAGCGACAGGGGTAGGCGACGAGCATTTT CASSLATGVGDEHF
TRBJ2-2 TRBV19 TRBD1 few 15 TGTGCCAGTAGTATAGTACAGGGGTACACCGGGGAGCTGTTTTTT CASSIVQGYTGELFF
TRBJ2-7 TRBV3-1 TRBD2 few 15 TGTGCCAGCAGCCAAGTGGCTAGCGGGGTGGTCGAGCAGTACTTC CASSQVASGVVEQYF
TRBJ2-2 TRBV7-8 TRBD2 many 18 TGTGCCAGCAGCTCCCCCGGGACTAGCGGTCTGCGGGGCGGGGAGCTGTTTTTT CASSSPGTSGLRGGELFF
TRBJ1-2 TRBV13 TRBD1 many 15 TGTGCCAGCAGCCCCAGGACAGGGGGCGTCTATGGCTACACCTTC CASSPRTGGVYGYTF
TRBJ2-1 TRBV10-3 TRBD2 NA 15 TGTGCCATCAGTGGAAGCGGGAGGGCCTACAATGAGCAGTTCTTC CAISGSGRAYNEQFF
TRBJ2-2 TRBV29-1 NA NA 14 TGCAGCGTTGAAGGTCCTAAGAACACCGGGGAGCTGTTTTTT CSVEGPKNTGELFF
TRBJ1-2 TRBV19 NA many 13 TGTGCCAGTAGTATAGATAACGACGGTGGCTACACCTTC CASSIDNDGGYTF
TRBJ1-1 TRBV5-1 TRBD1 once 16 TGCGCCAGCAGCTTGGTGGGACAGGGGGCCGACACTGAAGCTTTCTTT CASSLVGQGADTEAFF
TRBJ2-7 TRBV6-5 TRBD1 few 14 TGTGCCAGCAGTCGACAGGGCGCCTCCTACGAGCAGTACTTC CASSRQGASYEQYF
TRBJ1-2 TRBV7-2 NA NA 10 TGTGCCAGCAAAGGACGTAGCTACACCTTC CASKGRSYTF
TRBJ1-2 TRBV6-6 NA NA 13 TGTGCCACCACTGGGGGGGCTGAAAGTGGCTACACCTTC CATTGGAESGYTF
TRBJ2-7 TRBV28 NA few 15 TGTGCCAGCGACTCAGGGACGAAAAGCTCCTACGAGCAGTACTTC CASDSGTKSSYEQYF
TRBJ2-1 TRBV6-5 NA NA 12 TGTGCCGGCAGTACGGGGGTATACGAGCAGTTCTTC CAGSTGVYEQFF
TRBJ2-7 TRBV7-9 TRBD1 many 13 TGTGCTAGCAGCTTAGGACAGGGGGACGAGCAGTACTTC CASSLGQGDEQYF
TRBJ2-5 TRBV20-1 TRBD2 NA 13 TGCAGTGCCTGTGGGACTAGCGGGGAGACCCAGTACTTC CSACGTSGETQYF
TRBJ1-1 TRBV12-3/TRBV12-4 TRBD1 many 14 TGTGCCAGCAGCCGGGACAGGGCGAACACTGAAGCTTTCTTT CASSRDRANTEAFF
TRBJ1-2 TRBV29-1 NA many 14 TGCAGCGCCAGGCCTGAATTAGCTAACTATGGCTACACCTTC CSARPELANYGYTF